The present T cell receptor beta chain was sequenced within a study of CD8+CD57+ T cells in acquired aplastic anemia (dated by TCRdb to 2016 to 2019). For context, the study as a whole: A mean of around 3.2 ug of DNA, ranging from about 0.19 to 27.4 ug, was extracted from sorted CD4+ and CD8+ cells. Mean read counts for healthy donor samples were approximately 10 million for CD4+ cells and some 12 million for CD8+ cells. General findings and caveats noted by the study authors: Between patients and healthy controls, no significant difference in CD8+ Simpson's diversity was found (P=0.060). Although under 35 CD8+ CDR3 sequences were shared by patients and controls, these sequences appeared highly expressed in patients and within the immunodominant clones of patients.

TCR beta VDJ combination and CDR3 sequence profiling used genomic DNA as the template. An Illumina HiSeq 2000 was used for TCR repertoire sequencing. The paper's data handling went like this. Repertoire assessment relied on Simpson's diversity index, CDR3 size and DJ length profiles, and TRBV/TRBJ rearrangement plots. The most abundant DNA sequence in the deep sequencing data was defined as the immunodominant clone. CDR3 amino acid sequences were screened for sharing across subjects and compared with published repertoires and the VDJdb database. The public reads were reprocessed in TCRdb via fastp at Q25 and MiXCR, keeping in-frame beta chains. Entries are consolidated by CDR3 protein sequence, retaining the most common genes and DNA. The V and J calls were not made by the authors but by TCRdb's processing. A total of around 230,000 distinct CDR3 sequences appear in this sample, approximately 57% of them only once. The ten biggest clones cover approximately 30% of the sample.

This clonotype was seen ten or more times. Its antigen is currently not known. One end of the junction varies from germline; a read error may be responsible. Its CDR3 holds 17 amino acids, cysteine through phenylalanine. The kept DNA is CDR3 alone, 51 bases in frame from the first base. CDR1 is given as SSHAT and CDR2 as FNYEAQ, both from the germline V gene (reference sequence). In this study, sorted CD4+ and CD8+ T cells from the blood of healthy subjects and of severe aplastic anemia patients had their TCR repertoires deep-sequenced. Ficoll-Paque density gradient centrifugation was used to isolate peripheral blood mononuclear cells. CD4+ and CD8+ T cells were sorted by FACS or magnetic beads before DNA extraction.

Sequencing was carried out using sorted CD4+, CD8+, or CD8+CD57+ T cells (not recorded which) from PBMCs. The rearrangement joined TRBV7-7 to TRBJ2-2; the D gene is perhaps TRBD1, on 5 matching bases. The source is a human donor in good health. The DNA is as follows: TGTGCTAGCAGCCAACAGGTTTACCTCGCGAACACCGGGGAGCTGTTTTTT. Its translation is CASSQQVYLANTGELFF.